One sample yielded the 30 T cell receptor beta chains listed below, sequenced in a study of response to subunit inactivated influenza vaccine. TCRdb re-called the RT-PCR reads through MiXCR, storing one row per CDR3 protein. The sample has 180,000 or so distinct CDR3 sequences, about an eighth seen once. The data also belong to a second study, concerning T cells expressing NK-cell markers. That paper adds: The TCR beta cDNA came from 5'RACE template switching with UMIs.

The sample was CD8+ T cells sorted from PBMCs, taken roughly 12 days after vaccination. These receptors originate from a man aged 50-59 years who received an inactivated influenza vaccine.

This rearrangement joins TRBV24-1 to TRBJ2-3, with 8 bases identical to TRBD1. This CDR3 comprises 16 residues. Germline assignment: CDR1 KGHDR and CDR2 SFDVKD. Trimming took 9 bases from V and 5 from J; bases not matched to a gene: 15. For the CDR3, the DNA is TGTGCCACCGGACAGGGTCCCCATACTTCACAAGATACGCAGTATTTT. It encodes CATGQGPHTSQDTQYF.

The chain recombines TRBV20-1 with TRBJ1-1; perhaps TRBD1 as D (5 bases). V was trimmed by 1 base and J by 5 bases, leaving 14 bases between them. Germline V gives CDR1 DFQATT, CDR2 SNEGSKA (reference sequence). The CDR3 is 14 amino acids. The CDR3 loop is CSARVTGGGTEAFF. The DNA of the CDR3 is TGCAGTGCTAGAGTCACGGGGGGTGGTACTGAAGCTTTCTTT.

This CDR3 reads CASSTPGTGHEQYF. CDR3 nucleotides: TGTGCCAGCAGCACCCCCGGGACAGGGCACGAGCAGTACTTC. The rearrangement uses TRBV9 and TRBJ2-7; 9 nucleotides line up with TRBD1. Germline V gives CDR1 SGDLS, CDR2 YYNGEE. The CDR3 runs to 14 residues. V shed 4 bases and J 5 bases; nucleotides not matched to a gene: 7.

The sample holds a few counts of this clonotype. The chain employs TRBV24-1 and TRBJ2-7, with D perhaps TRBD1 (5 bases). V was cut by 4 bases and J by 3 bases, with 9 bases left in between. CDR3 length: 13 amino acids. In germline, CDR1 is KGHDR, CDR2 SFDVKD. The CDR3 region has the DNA TGTGCCACCAGTGACGCAGGGATCTACGAGCAGTACTTC. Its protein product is CATSDAGIYEQYF.

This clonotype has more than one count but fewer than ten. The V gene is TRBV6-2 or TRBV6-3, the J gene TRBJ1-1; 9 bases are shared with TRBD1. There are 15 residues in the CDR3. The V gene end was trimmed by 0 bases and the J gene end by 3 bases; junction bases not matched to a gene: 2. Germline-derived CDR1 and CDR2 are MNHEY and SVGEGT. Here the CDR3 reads CASSYSGTGYTEAFF. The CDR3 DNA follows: TGTGCCAGCAGTTACTCAGGGACAGGGTACACTGAAGCTTTCTTT.

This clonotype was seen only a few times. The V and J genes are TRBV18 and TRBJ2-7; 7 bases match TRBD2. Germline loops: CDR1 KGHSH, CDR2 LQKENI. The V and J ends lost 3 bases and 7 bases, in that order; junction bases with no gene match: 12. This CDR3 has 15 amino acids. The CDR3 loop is CASSPIGAGAGEQYF. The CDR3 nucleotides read TGTGCCAGCTCACCCATTGGGGCGGGAGCAGGGGAGCAGTACTTC.

The CDR3 region is CSAITIPSSYNEQFF. For the CDR3, the DNA is TGCAGTGCTATCACCATTCCGAGCTCCTACAATGAGCAGTTCTTC. V and J are TRBV20-1 and TRBJ2-1; the D is unclear. This CDR3 comprises 15 residues. Germline V gives CDR1 DFQATT, CDR2 SNEGSKA (reference sequence). Trimming shortened V by 4 bases and J by 0 bases, and 13 bases separated the two germline ends.

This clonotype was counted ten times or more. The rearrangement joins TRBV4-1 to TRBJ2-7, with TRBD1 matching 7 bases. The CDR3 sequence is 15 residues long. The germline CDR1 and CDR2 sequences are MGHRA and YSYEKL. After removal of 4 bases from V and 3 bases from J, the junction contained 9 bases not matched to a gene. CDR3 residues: CASSLRQGGNYEQYF. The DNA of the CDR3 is TGCGCCAGCAGCCTCCGACAGGGTGGCAACTACGAGCAGTACTTC.

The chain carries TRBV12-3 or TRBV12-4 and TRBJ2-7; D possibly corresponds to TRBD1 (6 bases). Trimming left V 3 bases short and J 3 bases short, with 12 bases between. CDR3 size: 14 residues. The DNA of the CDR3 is TGTGCCAGCAGTTTGCAGGGGCGCGTCTACGAGCAGTACTTC. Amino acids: CASSLQGRVYEQYF.

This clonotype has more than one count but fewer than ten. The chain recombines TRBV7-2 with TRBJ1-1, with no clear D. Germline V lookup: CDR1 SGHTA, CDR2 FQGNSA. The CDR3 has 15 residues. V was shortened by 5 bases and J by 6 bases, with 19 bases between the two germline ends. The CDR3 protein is CASSPEEREEAEAFF. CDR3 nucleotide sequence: TGTGCCAGCAGCCCAGAGGAGAGGGAGGAGGCTGAAGCTTTCTTT.

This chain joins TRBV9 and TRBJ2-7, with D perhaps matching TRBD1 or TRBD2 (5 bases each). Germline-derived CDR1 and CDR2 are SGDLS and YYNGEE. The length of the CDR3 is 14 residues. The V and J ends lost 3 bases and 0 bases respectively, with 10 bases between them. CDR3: CASSETGTSYEQYF. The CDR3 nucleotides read TGTGCCAGCAGCGAAACCGGGACCTCCTACGAGCAGTACTTC. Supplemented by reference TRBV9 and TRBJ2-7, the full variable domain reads DSGVTQTPKHLITATGQRVTLRCSPRSGDLSVYWYQQSLDQGLQFLIQYYNGEERAKGNILERFSAQQFPDLHSELNLSSLELGDSALYFCASSETGTSYEQYFGPGTRLTVT.

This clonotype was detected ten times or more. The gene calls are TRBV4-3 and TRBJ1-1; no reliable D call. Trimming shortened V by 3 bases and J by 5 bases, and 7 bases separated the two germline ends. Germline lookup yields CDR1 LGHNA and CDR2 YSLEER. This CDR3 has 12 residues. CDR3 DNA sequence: TGCGCCAGCAGCCATATTGGAACTGAAGCTTTCTTT. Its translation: CASSHIGTEAFF.

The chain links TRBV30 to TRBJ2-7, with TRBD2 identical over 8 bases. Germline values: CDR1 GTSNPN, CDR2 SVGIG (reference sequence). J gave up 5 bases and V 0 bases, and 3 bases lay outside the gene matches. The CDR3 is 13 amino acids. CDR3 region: CAWSVGGRNEQYF. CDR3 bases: TGTGCCTGGAGTGTGGGCGGGAGGAACGAGCAGTACTTC. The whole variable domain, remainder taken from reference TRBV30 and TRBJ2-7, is SQTIHQWPATLVQPVGSPLSLECTVEGTSNPNLYWYRQAAGRGLQLLFYSVGIGQISSEVPQNLSASRPQDRQFILSSKKLLLSDSGFYLCAWSVGGRNEQYFGPGTRLTVT.

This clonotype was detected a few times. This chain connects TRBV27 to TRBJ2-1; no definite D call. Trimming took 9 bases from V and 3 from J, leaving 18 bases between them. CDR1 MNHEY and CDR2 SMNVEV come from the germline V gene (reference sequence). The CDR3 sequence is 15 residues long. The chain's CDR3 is CASRLERTYYNEQFF. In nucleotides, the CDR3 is TGTGCCAGTCGGCTTGAACGGACCTACTACAATGAGCAGTTCTTC.

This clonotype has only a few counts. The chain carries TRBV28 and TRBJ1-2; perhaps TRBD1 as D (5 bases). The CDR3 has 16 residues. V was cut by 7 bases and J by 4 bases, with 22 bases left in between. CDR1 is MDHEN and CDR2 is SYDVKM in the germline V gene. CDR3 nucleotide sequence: TGTGCCAGCATCGGAGAGACAGCCCTCACCTTCTATGGCTACACCTTC. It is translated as CASIGETALTFYGYTF.

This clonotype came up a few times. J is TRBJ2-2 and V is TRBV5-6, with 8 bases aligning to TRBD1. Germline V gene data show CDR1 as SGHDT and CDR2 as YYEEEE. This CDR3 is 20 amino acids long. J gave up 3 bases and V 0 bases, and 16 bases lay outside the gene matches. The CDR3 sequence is CASSLGMGQDVSYDTGELFF. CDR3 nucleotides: TGTGCCAGCAGCTTGGGTATGGGACAGGACGTTAGCTATGACACCGGGGAGCTGTTTTTT.

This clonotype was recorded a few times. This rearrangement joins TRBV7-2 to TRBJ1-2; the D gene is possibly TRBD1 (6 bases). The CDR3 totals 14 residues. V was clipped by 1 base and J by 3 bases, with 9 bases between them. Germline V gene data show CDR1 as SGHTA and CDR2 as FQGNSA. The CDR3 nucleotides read TGTGCCAGCAGCTTAGTGGAGGGGGACTATGGCTACACCTTC. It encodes CASSLVEGDYGYTF.

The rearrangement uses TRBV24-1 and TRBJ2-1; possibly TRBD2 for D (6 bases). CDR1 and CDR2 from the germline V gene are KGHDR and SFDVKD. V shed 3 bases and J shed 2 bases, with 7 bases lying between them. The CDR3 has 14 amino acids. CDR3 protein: CATSDPGAYNEQFF. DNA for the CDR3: TGTGCCACCAGTGATCCGGGAGCCTACAATGAGCAGTTCTTC.

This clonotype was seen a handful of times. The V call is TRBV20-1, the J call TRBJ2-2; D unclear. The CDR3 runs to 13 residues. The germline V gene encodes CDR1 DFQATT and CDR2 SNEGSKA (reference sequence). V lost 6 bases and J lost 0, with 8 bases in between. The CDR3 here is CSASVPNTGELFF. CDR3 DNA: TGCAGTGCAAGCGTACCGAACACCGGGGAGCTGTTTTTT.

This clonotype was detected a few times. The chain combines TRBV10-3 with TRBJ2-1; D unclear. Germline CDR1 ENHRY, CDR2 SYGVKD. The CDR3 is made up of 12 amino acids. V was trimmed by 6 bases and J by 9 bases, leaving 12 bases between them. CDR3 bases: TGTGCCATCAGCCCACTACGGGCTGAGCAGTTCTTC. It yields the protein CAISPLRAEQFF.

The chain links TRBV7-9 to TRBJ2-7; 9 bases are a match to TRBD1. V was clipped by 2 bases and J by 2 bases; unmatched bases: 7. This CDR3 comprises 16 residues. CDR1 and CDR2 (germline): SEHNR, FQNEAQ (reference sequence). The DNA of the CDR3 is TGTGCCAGCAGCTTAACAGGGGGCCTGGGCGCCTACGAGCAGTACTTC. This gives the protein CASSLTGGLGAYEQYF.

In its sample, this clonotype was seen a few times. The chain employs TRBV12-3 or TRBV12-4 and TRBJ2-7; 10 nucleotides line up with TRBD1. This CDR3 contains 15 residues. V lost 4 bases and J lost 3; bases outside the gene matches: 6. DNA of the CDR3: TGTGCCAGCAGTTCCCCGGGACAGGGGATCTACGAGCAGTACTTC. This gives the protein CASSSPGQGIYEQYF.

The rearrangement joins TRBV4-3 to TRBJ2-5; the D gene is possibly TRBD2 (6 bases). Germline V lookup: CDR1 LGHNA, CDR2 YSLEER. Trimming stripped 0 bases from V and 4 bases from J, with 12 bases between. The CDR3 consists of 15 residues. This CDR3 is CASSQDITGVETQYF. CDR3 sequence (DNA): TGCGCCAGCAGCCAAGACATTACGGGGGTAGAGACCCAGTACTTC.

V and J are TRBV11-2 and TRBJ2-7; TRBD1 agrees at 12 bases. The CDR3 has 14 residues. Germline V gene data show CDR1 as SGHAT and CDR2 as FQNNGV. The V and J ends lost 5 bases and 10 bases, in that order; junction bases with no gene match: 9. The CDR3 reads CASSSPGQGAFQYF. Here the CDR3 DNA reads TGTGCCAGCAGCAGTCCGGGACAGGGGGCTTTTCAGTACTTC. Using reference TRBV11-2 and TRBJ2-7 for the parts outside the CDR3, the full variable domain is EAGVAQSPRYKIIEKRQSVAFWCNPISGHATLYWYQQILGQGPKLLIQFQNNGVVDDSQLPKDRFSAERLKGVDSTLKIQPAKLEDSAVYLCASSSPGQGAFQYFGPGTRLTVT.

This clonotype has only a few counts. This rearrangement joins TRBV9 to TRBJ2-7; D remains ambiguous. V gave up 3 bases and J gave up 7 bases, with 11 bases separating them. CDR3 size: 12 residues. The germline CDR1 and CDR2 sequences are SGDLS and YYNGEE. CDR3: CASSDSAGEQYF. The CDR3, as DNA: TGTGCCAGCAGCGACAGCGCCGGGGAGCAGTACTTC.

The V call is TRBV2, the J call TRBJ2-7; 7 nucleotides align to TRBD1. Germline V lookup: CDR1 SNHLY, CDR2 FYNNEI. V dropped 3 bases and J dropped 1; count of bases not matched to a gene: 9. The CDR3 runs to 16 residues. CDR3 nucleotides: TGTGCCAGCAGTGAGTTTGGGACAGTTCATTCCTACGAGCAGTACTTC. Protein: CASSEFGTVHSYEQYF.

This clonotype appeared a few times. CDR3: CSAISGTSGGNEQFF. Here the CDR3 DNA reads TGCAGTGCTATCTCCGGGACTAGCGGGGGAAATGAGCAGTTCTTC. V usage is TRBV20-1 and J usage is TRBJ2-1, with 14 bases that match TRBD2. This CDR3 contains 15 residues. Germline loops: CDR1 DFQATT, CDR2 SNEGSKA (reference sequence). V dropped 4 bases and J dropped 7; count of bases not matched to a gene: 6.

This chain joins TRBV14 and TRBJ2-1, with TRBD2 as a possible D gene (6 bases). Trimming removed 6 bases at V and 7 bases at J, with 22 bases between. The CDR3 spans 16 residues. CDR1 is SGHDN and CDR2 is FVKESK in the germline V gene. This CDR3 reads CASRRGSKEIVNEQFF. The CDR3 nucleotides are TGTGCCAGCAGACGGGGGAGTAAAGAGATTGTGAATGAGCAGTTCTTC.

The CDR3 DNA is TGCAGTGCCCGAGACCGGGACAGGGGCGCCGGGGAGCTGTTTTTT. It codes for CSARDRDRGAGELFF. V gene TRBV20-1 combines with J gene TRBJ2-2; 10 bases agree with TRBD1. The V and J ends lost 6 bases and 6 bases, in that order; junction bases with no gene match: 10. CDR3 length: 15 residues. Germline lookup yields CDR1 DFQATT and CDR2 SNEGSKA (reference sequence).

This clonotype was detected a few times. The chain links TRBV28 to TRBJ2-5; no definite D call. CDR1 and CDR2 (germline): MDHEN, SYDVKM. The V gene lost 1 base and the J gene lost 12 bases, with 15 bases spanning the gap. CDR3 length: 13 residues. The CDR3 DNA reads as TGTGCCAGCAGTTTATCCCGTCGGGCTCCAGAGTACTTC. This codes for CASSLSRRAPEYF. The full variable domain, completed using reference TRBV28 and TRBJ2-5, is DVKVTQSSRYLVKRTGEKVFLECVQDMDHENMFWYRQDPGLGLRLIYFSYDVKMKEKGDIPEGYSVSREKKERFSLILESASTNQTSMYLCASSLSRRAPEYFGPGTRLLVL.